The 12 T cell receptor beta chains in this list originate from one sample, sequenced in a study of blood T cell repertoires in COVID-19. Here immunoSEQ multiplex PCR was the method, and the copy in TCRdb shows in-frame clones only, minus some. The sample holds under 200,000 clones, around 85% seen once. Sequencing was carried out using peripheral blood. These receptors came from a man aged 55 to 69 who had recovered from COVID-19.

This clone showed up just a few times. The genes are TRBV5-1 and TRBJ1-2; no firm D call. The CDR3 is 14 amino acids. Per germline, CDR1 SGHRS and CDR2 YFSETQ. V was shortened by 2 bases and J by 8 bases, with 16 bases between the two germline ends. In nucleotides, the CDR3 is TGCGCCAGCAGCTTATGGAACCCGAGGGAAGGCTACACCTTC. Its translation: CASSLWNPREGYTF.

The J gene is TRBJ2-5, the V gene TRBV7-2; 8 bases align to TRBD2. After removal of 1 base from V and 4 bases from J, the junction contained 5 bases not matched to a gene. CDR1 is SGHTA, CDR2 FQGNSA, per germline. The length of the CDR3 is 15 residues. The CDR3 sequence: CASSLELAGTETQYF. CDR3 DNA sequence: TGTGCCAGCAGCTTAGAATTAGCGGGGACAGAGACCCAGTACTTC.

The gene calls are TRBV7-3 and TRBJ1-2; 7 bases match TRBD1. Looked up from germline, CDR1 is SGHTA and CDR2 is FQGTGA. The ends lost 5 bases at V and 4 bases at J; junction bases unmatched: 10. The CDR3 has 15 amino acids. The DNA of the CDR3 is TGTGCCAGCAGCCCCGATCGAGACAGGGCCTATGGCTACACCTTC. This codes for CASSPDRDRAYGYTF.

The J gene is TRBJ2-7, the V gene TRBV11-2, with TRBD1 matching over 7 bases. This CDR3 region has 15 residues. Trimming took 6 bases from V and 0 from J; bases not matched to a gene: 8. The germline gives CDR1 SGHAT, CDR2 FQNNGV. The CDR3 nucleotides are TGTGCCAGCAGGGTTACAGGGGCCAGCTCCTACGAGCAGTACTTC. Amino acid sequence: CASRVTGASSYEQYF.

The V and J genes are TRBV5-1 and TRBJ2-3; TRBD2 matches 11 bases. Germline values: CDR1 SGHRS, CDR2 YFSETQ. The CDR3 loop spans 16 amino acids. Trimming at V came to 4 bases and at J to 1 base, leaving 5 bases not matched to a gene. The CDR3 DNA sequence: TGCGCCAGCAGCCCTCTAGCGGGGGGACGCACAGATACGCAGTATTTT. It encodes CASSPLAGGRTDTQYF.

This chain joins TRBV19 and TRBJ2-6; D uncertain. V gave up 3 bases and J gave up 0 bases, with 15 bases separating them. In germline, CDR1 is LNHDA, CDR2 SQIVND (reference sequence). The CDR3 is 18 amino acids. CDR3 DNA: TGTGCCAGTAGTATTAGGTGGGTGGGCATCTCTGGGGCCAACGTCCTGACTTTC. Translating gives CASSIRWVGISGANVLTF.

This chain links TRBV24-1 with TRBJ2-2; D is possibly TRBD2 (7 bases). The CDR3 length is 13 residues. The germline gives CDR1 KGHDR, CDR2 SFDVKD. CDR3 sequence reads: CAPGGGGPGELFF. As DNA, the CDR3 is TGTGCGCCGGGTGGGGGGGGCCCCGGGGAGCTGTTTTTT.

This clone has a handful of counts. The chain joins TRBV14 to TRBJ1-1; 10 nucleotides align to TRBD1. J lost 5 bases, V lost 1 base, and 4 bases had no gene match. The CDR3 length is 15 residues. Germline V gene data show CDR1 as SGHDN and CDR2 as FVKESK. CDR3 sequence: CASSQGGQGETEAFF. CDR3 in DNA: TGTGCCAGCAGCCAAGGTGGACAGGGGGAAACTGAAGCTTTCTTT.

The chain links TRBV4-1 to TRBJ2-3; D is unclear. The CDR3 spans 13 residues. CDR1 and CDR2 from the germline V gene are MGHRA and YSYEKL. V was cut by 2 bases and J by 2 bases, with 5 bases left in between. The CDR3 DNA follows: TGCGCCAGCAGCCAAAGCCCCACAGATACGCAGTATTTT. Its translation: CASSQSPTDTQYF.

CDR3 nucleotides: TGTGCCAGCAGTGCATACGGACAGGGGATTAACTATGGCTACACCTTC. This sequence encodes CASSAYGQGINYGYTF. The chain links TRBV27 to TRBJ1-2, with TRBD1 matching 9 bases. With V trimmed by 5 bases and J by 1 base, 8 bases remained unmatched. CDR3 length: 16 amino acids. The germline CDR1 and CDR2 sequences are MNHEY and SMNVEV (reference sequence).

The chain carries TRBV9 and TRBJ2-7; 9 positions agree with TRBD2. Per the germline V gene, CDR1 is SGDLS and CDR2 is YYNGEE. The CDR3 is 16 residues long. Trimming removed 10 bases from V and 4 bases from J; junction bases left unmatched: 18. CDR3 sequence (DNA): TGTGCCGACGGTAGGCCCCGACTAGCGGAGCATTACGAGCAGTACTTC. Translating it yields CADGRPRLAEHYEQYF.

The rearrangement uses TRBV27 and TRBJ1-2; TRBD1 agrees at 9 bases. Germline V gives CDR1 MNHEY, CDR2 SMNVEV (reference sequence). The CDR3 is 14 amino acids. J was trimmed by 5 bases and V by 2 bases; bases with no gene match: 3. This CDR3 reads CASSLGTGTYGYTF. The CDR3 bases are TGTGCCAGCAGTTTAGGGACAGGGACATATGGCTACACCTTC.